A single T cell receptor (beta chain) is shown here with its context. The antigen remains undetermined. The data were taken from a study of cytomegalovirus exposure and HLA in healthy donors. Whole-study results and caveats: Judged likely to be a sequencing artifact was a cluster of highly shared sequence variants.

The CDR3 runs 15 residues. Looked up from germline, CDR1 is SGHAT and CDR2 is FQDESV (reference sequence). V was pared by 1 base and J by 12 bases, with 10 bases of the junction left unmatched. 60 Vbeta and 13 Jbeta primers were used in PCR. Profiling relied on immunoSEQ multiplex PCR, and the TCRdb table lists in-frame clones only, not all of them. The data hold 75,000 to 100,000 clones, with around three quarters observed a single time. The receptor's source is a man under 40 in good health and CMV-seronegative. The rearrangement uses TRBV11-1 and TRBJ2-1; 9 nucleotides agree with TRBD2. The specimen was PBMCs. The CDR3 DNA is TGTGCCAGCAGCTTAGGGTTCAGAGCGGGAGGATGGCAGTTCTTC. Its translation is CASSLGFRAGGWQFF.